A single sample is the source of the 14 T cell receptor beta chains below, sequenced in a study of OX40 agonist ivuxolimab in advanced cancers. The assay was immunoSEQ multiplex PCR, and TCRdb's table has in-frame clones only and misses some. The sample yields about 15,000 clones, 80% seen once. The sample consisted of CD4+ or CD8+ T cells sorted from blood, taken in a trial of the OX40 agonist ivuxolimab. These TCRs come from an adult with an advanced solid tumor such as melanoma, head and neck, liver or kidney cancer.

This clone was found a few times. The chain combines TRBV27 with TRBJ1-1, with TRBD1 as a possible D gene (5 bases). This CDR3 comprises 14 residues. Trimming pared 3 bases from V and 8 bases from J, leaving 16 bases between. The germline V gene encodes CDR1 MNHEY and CDR2 SMNVEV (reference sequence). The CDR3 DNA follows: TGTGCCAGCAGTTTCCTCCTGGGGAGGGGCGAAGCTTTCTTT. It codes for CASSFLLGRGEAFF.

V usage is TRBV7-9 and J usage is TRBJ2-3; TRBD2 is a possible D gene (6 bases). Per germline, CDR1 SEHNR and CDR2 FQNEAQ (reference sequence). Between the trimmed V and J ends, which lost 0 bases and 2 bases, there was a span of 12 bases. This CDR3 spans 16 amino acids. As DNA, the CDR3 is TGTGCCAGCAGCTTAGCGCGTGGCGGGGACACAGATACGCAGTATTTT. Its translation is CASSLARGGDTDTQYF.

The table lists this clone with a few counts. This chain uses TRBV4-1 with TRBJ1-4, with unresolved D. The CDR3 sequence is 12 residues long. Germline V gene data show CDR1 as MGHRA and CDR2 as YSYEKL. The V gene lost 6 bases and the J gene lost 7 bases, with 9 bases spanning the gap. CDR3 sequence reads: CASSNTAEKLFF. DNA of the CDR3: TGCGCCAGCAGTAATACTGCTGAAAAACTGTTTTTT.

The V and J genes are TRBV2 and TRBJ2-1; 12 nucleotides match TRBD2. CDR1 and CDR2 (germline): SNHLY, FYNNEI. CDR3 length: 13 amino acids. Losses at the gene ends were 6 bases for V and 10 bases for J; bases not matched to a gene: 4. CDR3 residues: CASRELAGGEQFF. CDR3 nucleotide sequence: TGTGCCAGCAGAGAACTAGCGGGAGGAGAGCAGTTCTTC.

Relative to its sample, this clone is medium-sized. This chain joins TRBV5-6 and TRBJ1-1; D gene ambiguous. Trimming left V 3 bases short and J 4 bases short, with 7 bases between. Germline CDR1 SGHDT, CDR2 YYEEEE. This CDR3 is built from 12 residues. The CDR3 nucleotides are TGTGCCAGCAGCTCCCTCAGCACTGAAGCTTTCTTT. Amino acids: CASSSLSTEAFF.

The chain combines TRBV6-7 with TRBJ1-5, with D perhaps TRBD1 (5 bases). TRBV6-7 is reported as an ORF; its role is uncertain. The CDR3 length is 15 residues. Trimming stripped 4 bases from V and 4 bases from J, with 14 bases between. The CDR3 DNA is TGTGCCAGCAGTTTCCCCAGATCAGGGAATCAGCCCCAGCATTTT. This encodes CASSFPRSGNQPQHF.

The rearrangement uses TRBV30 and TRBJ1-1, with 7 bases identical to TRBD1. Germline V lookup: CDR1 GTSNPN, CDR2 SVGIG (reference sequence). This CDR3 comprises 11 residues. With 4 bases clipped from V and 10 bases from J, the junction kept 6 bases outside the gene matches. The CDR3 DNA follows: TGTGCCTGGACACCAGGGGGGGCAGCTTTCTTT. It yields the protein CAWTPGGAAFF. Filled out from reference TRBV30 and TRBJ1-1, the complete variable domain reads SQTIHQWPATLVQPVGSPLSLECTVEGTSNPNLYWYRQAAGRGLQLLFYSVGIGQISSEVPQNLSASRPQDRQFILSSKKLLLSDSGFYLCAWTPGGAAFFGQGTRLTVV.

The chain employs TRBV14 and TRBJ1-1; D gene uncertain. V gave up 4 bases and J gave up 0 bases, with 6 bases separating them. CDR1 is SGHDN, CDR2 FVKESK, per germline. This CDR3 region has 13 residues. CDR3 in DNA: TGTGCCAGCAGCCGTCCTATGAACACTGAAGCTTTCTTT. This gives the protein CASSRPMNTEAFF.

The chain couples TRBV6-4 to TRBJ2-3; D not resolved. The CDR3 extends over 13 amino acids. Germline CDR1 reads MRHNA; CDR2 reads SNTAGT. V was shortened by 3 bases and J by 6 bases, with 10 bases between the two germline ends. The CDR3 reads CASSDGNYDTQYF. In nucleotides, the CDR3 is TGTGCCAGCAGTGATGGGAATTACGATACGCAGTATTTT.

The chain employs TRBV18 and TRBJ2-1; a weak D match, TRBD2 (7 bases). The length of the CDR3 is 12 residues. V gave up 5 bases and J gave up 8 bases, with 10 bases separating them. The germline gives CDR1 KGHSH, CDR2 LQKENI. The CDR3 spells CASSGGADEQFF. The CDR3 nucleotides are TGTGCCAGCTCAGGGGGGGCCGATGAGCAGTTCTTC.

The rearrangement links TRBV11-3 to TRBJ2-5; D call uncertain. The V end lost 3 bases, the J end lost 2 bases, and 10 bases lay between the germline ends. The CDR3 spans 14 residues. Germline CDR1 reads SGHNT; CDR2 reads YENEEA. The CDR3 nucleotides read TGTGCCAGCAGCTTGCGAATTTCTCAAGAGACCCAGTACTTC. Translating it yields CASSLRISQETQYF.

The rearrangement joins TRBV19 to TRBJ2-1; weak D call: TRBD2 (6 bases). Germline V gene lookup returns CDR1 LNHDA and CDR2 SQIVND (reference sequence). The length of the CDR3 is 15 residues. The V gene lost 3 bases and the J gene lost 4 bases, with 13 bases spanning the gap. The CDR3 spells CASSIVGGTYNEQFF. For the CDR3, the DNA is TGTGCCAGTAGTATCGTCGGGGGTACGTACAATGAGCAGTTCTTC.

The chain combines TRBV7-9 with TRBJ1-2; D gene uncertain. Germline V lookup: CDR1 SEHNR, CDR2 FQNEAQ (reference sequence). V lost 2 bases and J lost 4, with 8 bases in between. The CDR3 extends over 13 amino acids. The CDR3 here is CASSLSFPYGYTF. CDR3 in DNA: TGTGCCAGCAGCTTATCGTTCCCCTATGGCTACACCTTC.

The sample holds a few counts of this clone. The chain carries TRBV7-9 and TRBJ1-1; D call uncertain. Germline CDR1 is SEHNR and CDR2 is FQNEAQ (reference sequence). The CDR3 runs to 13 residues. V lost 1 base and J lost 6, with 9 bases in between. The CDR3 spells CASSLGFRPEAFF. The CDR3 nucleotides are TGTGCCAGCAGCTTAGGATTCAGGCCTGAAGCTTTCTTT.